This T cell receptor (beta chain) came from a study of Ad26.COV2.S vaccination and SARS-CoV-2 variants (dated by TCRdb to the early 2020s). For the study in its entirety: Vaccine-arm donors were drawn from COV1001, a multicentre, randomized, double-blind, placebo-controlled phase I-IIa trial of Ad26.COV2.S in healthy adults. Ad26.COV2.S was given intramuscularly at 5x10^10 or 1x10^11 viral particles, as a single shot or as two shots 56 days apart. The TCR-sequenced set comprised around 30 samples: roughly 19 Ad26.COV2.S vaccine recipients, 5 placebo recipients and 8 SARS-CoV-2 convalescent individuals. TCRbeta repertoire sequencing was used to assess the specificity and breadth of SARS-CoV-2-reactive T cell receptors after Ad26.COV2.S vaccination. Participants in the trial were split at random into five groups of five each, receiving low-dose or high-dose Ad26.COV2.S once or twice, or else placebo on both occasions. Investigators did not know the trial group allocation while performing experiments and assessing outcomes.

The immunoSEQ Assay was used to sequence TCRbeta CDR3 regions. After extraction, genomic DNA underwent amplification by bias-controlled multiplex PCR, followed by high-throughput sequencing. The authors' pipeline ran thus. To quantify the absolute abundance of every unique TCRbeta CDR3 region, sequences were collapsed and filtered. Usable DNA was measured by amplifying reference genes present in all nucleated cells, and TCRbeta template counts were normalized to that usable DNA to estimate T cell fraction. Repertoire TCRs were annotated as SARS-CoV-2-specific by exact matching of V gene, CDR3 amino acid sequence and J gene to a known reactive TCR set. The reference SARS-CoV-2 TCR set came from MIRA and was filtered for enrichment in COVID-19-positive ImmuneCODE repertoires, removing public or cross-reactive TCRs. Using the MIRA antigens, annotated TCRs were further analysed by specific ORF or by position within an ORF. Breadth was defined as annotated unique rearrangements over total unique productive rearrangements; depth was the summed frequency of those rearrangements. Two-sided Wilcoxon rank-sum tests were used to compare TCR breadth between groups. TCRdb took this table from immuneACCESS and kept in-frame rearrangements with V and J called. Such tables lack part of the clones; where checked against another copy, unresolved V genes explain under half of the gap, and the rest is unexplained. V, J and clone size reflect that table, while D and trimming were determined from the DNA. For this sample the table gives fewer than 400,000 clones, of which around four fifths were detected only once. 2.1% of the sample is held by the ten biggest clonotypes.

Interpreted using the paper, the treatment or condition label stands for: some 19 received Ad26.COV2.S at low or high dose, single or two shots; 5 received placebo; per-sample allocation not given. For vaccine and placebo recipients, the sequenced repertoires came from samples collected on day 63 after the first injection. In Cohort 1b, about 25 adults aged 18-55 years were enrolled at a single site in Boston, USA, between 29 July and 7 August 2020. As a vaccine, Ad26.COV2.S was a replication-incompetent adenovirus type 26 vector that expressed a prefusion-stabilized SARS-CoV-2 spike protein derived from the original Wuhan strain. Based on the germline V gene (reference sequence), the CDR1 and CDR2 sequences are SEHNR and FQNEAQ. At the junction V is shortened by 3 bases and J by 0 bases, with 6 bases in between. Taken from cysteine to phenylalanine, the CDR3 has 15 residues. Kept here is only the CDR3 DNA, which spans 45 bases and is read in frame from base 1.

The paper's findings and limits, for the study overall: After vaccination, spike-specific CD8+ and CD4+ T cell responses were reported to show substantial breadth. The authors noted that the TCR breadth and depth analyses may have underestimated total T cell responses. Compared with placebo recipients, Ad26.COV2.S recipients showed higher spike-specific TCR breadth (P = 0.0014). Non-spike TCR breadth was comparable between vaccine and placebo recipients, consistent with the vaccine containing only spike. The study was not powered to compare responses between vaccine doses or regimens.

Concerning this clone: It lacks a known antigen. It has no much larger one-base neighbor in the sample; base qualities were not kept.

Rearrangement joined TRBV7-9 to TRBJ2-6; no confident D gene assignment can be made. Sequences were derived from peripheral blood, sampled in a trial of Ad26.COV2.S vaccine versus placebo. This receptor was taken from a person aged 18-60 years who received the Ad26.COV2.S COVID-19 vaccine or a placebo. The sequenced DNA: TGTGCCAGCAGCTTTGGTACCTCTGGGGCCAACGTCCTGACTTTC. Its translation is CASSFGTSGANVLTF.